Following are 27 T cell receptor beta chains from one sample sequenced in a study of T-cell reconstitution after alpha-beta-depleted transplantation in children. Unique molecular identifiers were incorporated during preparation of the TCRbeta library. TCRdb analysed the PCR reads with MiXCR anew, one entry per CDR3 protein. The repertoire includes 200,000 to 250,000 distinct CDR3 sequences, approximately 12% of them detected once, and about 2.6% sits in the top ten. This sample comprised PBMCs from the stem cell graft donor, obtained from the stem cell graft. The receptors were sampled from a human donor who donated a stem cell graft to a child with acute lymphoblastic leukemia.

This clonotype was counted at least ten times. V is TRBV29-1 and J is TRBJ2-3; no reliable D call. The CDR3 spans 11 residues. The germline V gene encodes CDR1 SQVTM and CDR2 ANQGSEA. Trimming took off 4 bases at V and 1 base at J, with 3 bases between the two ends. CDR3 protein: CSVVGTDTQYF. The CDR3 bases are TGCAGCGTTGTCGGCACAGATACGCAGTATTTT.

This clonotype was detected ten times or more. This sequence joins TRBV24-1 and TRBJ2-1, with D possibly TRBD1 on 6 matching bases. CDR1 is KGHDR, CDR2 SFDVKD, per germline. V lost 5 bases, J lost 2 bases, and 18 bases lay in between. CDR3 size: 17 residues. The DNA of the CDR3 is TGTGCCACCAGTGGAGGACTGCACCACAGGGCCTACAATGAGCAGTTCTTC. It codes for CATSGGLHHRAYNEQFF.

Comments on this clonotype: At one end the junction does not follow the germline gene, possibly because of a read error. V usage is TRBV30 and J usage is TRBJ1-2, with D unresolved. The CDR3 consists of 13 residues. The germline V gene encodes CDR1 GTSNPN and CDR2 SVGIG (reference sequence). The CDR3 DNA is TGTGCCTGGAGTGAAACCCGTAACTATGGCCACACCTTC. This gives the protein CAWSETRNYGHTF.

V gene TRBV20-1 combines with J gene TRBJ1-2; 7 nucleotides align to TRBD1. The CDR3 length is 15 residues. V shed 0 bases and J 3 bases; nucleotides not matched to a gene: 7. CDR1 is DFQATT and CDR2 is SNEGSKA in the germline V gene (reference sequence). CDR3 DNA sequence: TGCAGTGCTAGAGATCTTCCCGGGACAGACTATGGCTACACCTTC. This translates into CSARDLPGTDYGYTF.

Many counts were recorded for this clonotype. The rearrangement links TRBV28 to TRBJ2-5; no definite D call. V lost 5 bases to trimming and J lost 2 bases, with 12 bases between them. This CDR3 comprises 14 residues. Germline loops: CDR1 MDHEN, CDR2 SYDVKM. Here the CDR3 reads CASSPHRLQETQYF. For the CDR3, the DNA is TGTGCCAGCAGTCCTCACCGGTTGCAAGAGACCCAGTACTTC.

This clonotype showed up many times. V usage is TRBV5-1 and J usage is TRBJ2-7; the D is unclear. Germline CDR1 reads SGHRS; CDR2 reads YFSETQ. With 1 base removed from V and 2 bases from J, the gap between germline ends came to 7 bases. The CDR3 extends over 13 amino acids. CDR3 loop: CASSLTRAYEQYF. CDR3 in DNA: TGCGCCAGCAGCTTGACCCGCGCCTACGAGCAGTACTTC.

The chain couples TRBV20-1 to TRBJ1-1; the D is unclear. Germline CDR1 reads DFQATT; CDR2 reads SNEGSKA (reference sequence). The CDR3 spans 15 residues. V shed 5 bases and J shed 0 bases, with 16 bases lying between them. In DNA, the CDR3 is TGCAGTGCTCGTTGGTTCCGCACCTTGAACACTGAAGCTTTCTTT. As protein: CSARWFRTLNTEAFF.

This clonotype has ten or more counts. The genes are TRBV25-1 and TRBJ2-3, with D possibly being TRBD1 (6 bases). Germline V gene data show CDR1 as MGHDK and CDR2 as SYGVNS. This CDR3 region has 14 residues. V lost 6 bases, J lost 3 bases, and 13 bases lay in between. In DNA, the CDR3 is TGTGCCAGCAGACCGACAGGACGGACAGATACGCAGTATTTT. Translated, it gives CASRPTGRTDTQYF.

This clonotype was counted at least ten times. The V call is TRBV20-1, the J call TRBJ1-1, with a possible D match to TRBD1 (5 bases). The CDR3 is 15 residues long. V was shortened by 1 base and J by 5 bases, with 17 bases between the two germline ends. From germline, CDR1 is DFQATT and CDR2 SNEGSKA (reference sequence). The CDR3 region has the DNA TGCAGTGCTAGAGTTGAGGGCAGGGTAAGGACTGAAGCTTTCTTT. Its protein is CSARVEGRVRTEAFF.

This clonotype has ten or more counts. This sequence joins TRBV7-9 and TRBJ2-1; no definite D call. With 2 bases removed from V and 6 bases from J, the gap between germline ends came to 8 bases. Germline V lookup: CDR1 SEHNR, CDR2 FQNEAQ (reference sequence). The CDR3 has 13 residues. The CDR3 sequence is CASSLLVGNEQFF. The CDR3 nucleotides are TGTGCCAGCAGCTTACTGGTTGGCAATGAGCAGTTCTTC.

This clonotype has at least ten counts. The chain uses TRBV29-1 and TRBJ2-7; D is uncertain. The CDR3 contains 11 residues. Trimming stripped 7 bases from V and 2 bases from J, with 9 bases between. Germline loops: CDR1 SQVTM, CDR2 ANQGSEA. CDR3 loop: CSASSTYEQYF. In DNA, the CDR3 is TGCAGCGCCTCCTCTACCTACGAGCAGTACTTC.

The table lists this clonotype with many counts. This sequence joins TRBV2 and TRBJ1-3; TRBD1 is a possible D gene (5 bases). The CDR3 sequence is 12 residues long. V lost 9 bases, J lost 1 base, and 7 bases lay in between. CDR1 and CDR2 from the germline V gene are SNHLY and FYNNEI. The CDR3 DNA reads as TGTGCCAGTACAGGTTCTGGAAACACCATATATTTT. It codes for CASTGSGNTIYF.

There are many counts of this clonotype. The rearrangement uses TRBV20-1 and TRBJ2-5; perhaps TRBD2 as D (7 bases). Germline CDR1 DFQATT, CDR2 SNEGSKA (reference sequence). The CDR3 spans 15 residues. V was cut by 5 bases and J by 5 bases, with 21 bases left in between. The CDR3 nucleotides are TGCAGTGCTGGACGCGGGGGCCCACGGGGGGAGACCCAGTACTTC. Translating it yields CSAGRGGPRGETQYF.

This clonotype was found many times. J is TRBJ2-4 and V is TRBV2, with TRBD1 identical over 8 bases. CDR3 length: 14 residues. The germline V gene encodes CDR1 SNHLY and CDR2 FYNNEI. V was clipped by 8 bases and J by 1 base; unmatched bases: 4. CDR3 sequence: CASWDRLAKNIQYF. As DNA, the CDR3 is TGTGCCAGCTGGGACAGGCTGGCCAAAAACATTCAGTACTTC.

Many counts were recorded for this clonotype. This chain uses TRBV28 with TRBJ2-1; D unresolved. The CDR3 is 15 amino acids. Per germline, CDR1 MDHEN and CDR2 SYDVKM. Trimming pared 5 bases from V and 3 bases from J, leaving 14 bases between. The CDR3 is CASSQNSKLYNEQFF. CDR3 DNA: TGTGCCAGCAGTCAGAACTCGAAACTCTACAATGAGCAGTTCTTC.

Only a few counts were recorded for this clonotype. This chain joins TRBV27 and TRBJ2-7; TRBD1 is a possible D gene (6 bases). V lost 6 bases, J lost 9 bases, and 12 bases lay in between. CDR3 size: 11 residues. Germline loops: CDR1 MNHEY, CDR2 SMNVEV (reference sequence). The CDR3 nucleotides read TGTGCCAGCAGGCAGGGGAACGGGCAGTACTTC. Translating gives CASRQGNGQYF.

This clonotype was picked up many times. The chain employs TRBV7-9 and TRBJ2-3, with D uncertain. CDR3 length: 14 amino acids. The ends were cut back, 8 bases at V and 7 bases at J, with 19 bases in the middle. Germline CDR1 is SEHNR and CDR2 is FQNEAQ (reference sequence). In DNA form, the CDR3 reads TGTGCCAGCGCCCCCCCCCGCTCATTTTATACGCAGTATTTT. Translated, it gives CASAPPRSFYTQYF.

This clonotype was found many times. The chain uses TRBV20-1 and TRBJ2-7; D not certain. This CDR3 is 14 amino acids long. The V gene lost 6 bases and the J gene lost 3 bases, with 18 bases spanning the gap. In germline, CDR1 is DFQATT, CDR2 SNEGSKA (reference sequence). The CDR3 DNA sequence: TGCAGTGCGCAGACAAGACCTTACGTCTACGAGCAGTACTTC. Translation: CSAQTRPYVYEQYF.

This clonotype was observed many times. The chain couples TRBV11-1 to TRBJ2-6; tentative D call: TRBD2 (7 bases). The CDR3 sequence is 19 residues long. The V gene's germline CDR1 is SGHAT and CDR2 FQDESV (reference sequence). V lost 1 base to trimming and J lost 0 bases, with 16 bases between them. DNA for the CDR3: TGTGCCAGCAGCTTAGAGGGGGGGAGACCCAGCTCTGGGGCCAACGTCCTGACTTTC. Residues: CASSLEGGRPSSGANVLTF.

This clonotype appeared many times. This chain links TRBV9 with TRBJ1-1; 7 bases map to TRBD1. The germline CDR1 and CDR2 sequences are SGDLS and YYNGEE. This CDR3 contains 11 residues. Unmatched junction bases numbered 5, after V lost 4 bases and J lost 11 bases. This chain's CDR3 is CASSPGGRAFF. The CDR3 DNA reads TGTGCCAGCAGCCCAGGGGGTCGGGCTTTCTTT.

This clonotype has just a few counts. The chain is built from TRBV30 and TRBJ1-1; D unresolved. The CDR3 covers 13 residues. The germline V gene has CDR1 GTSNPN and CDR2 SVGIG (reference sequence). The V end lost 5 bases, the J end lost 2 bases, and 12 bases lay between the germline ends. Here the CDR3 reads CAWDGLENTEAFF. The CDR3 DNA reads as TGTGCCTGGGATGGACTGGAAAACACTGAAGCTTTCTTT. Filled out from reference TRBV30 and TRBJ1-1, the complete variable domain reads SQTIHQWPATLVQPVGSPLSLECTVEGTSNPNLYWYRQAAGRGLQLLFYSVGIGQISSEVPQNLSASRPQDRQFILSSKKLLLSDSGFYLCAWDGLENTEAFFGQGTRLTVV.

This clonotype was seen at least ten times. The chain carries TRBV4-3 and TRBJ1-6; weak D call: TRBD1 (5 bases). The length of the CDR3 is 13 residues. Germline V gene data show CDR1 as LGHNA and CDR2 as YSLEER. The germline V and J ends were trimmed by 4 bases and 9 bases, with 10 bases remaining between them. For the CDR3, the DNA is TGCGCCAGCAGCCCCCTGCAGGGTTCACCCCTCCACTTT. Amino acids: CASSPLQGSPLHF.

The sample holds many counts of this clonotype. The chain uses TRBV28 and TRBJ2-7; D not resolved. V was pared by 3 bases and J by 2 bases, with 20 bases between. CDR1 is MDHEN, CDR2 SYDVKM, per germline. The CDR3 has 17 amino acids. The CDR3 DNA follows: TGTGCCAGCAGTTTCAAGTATCACTTGGGGTTAACCTACGAGCAGTACTTC. Residues: CASSFKYHLGLTYEQYF.

This clonotype occurred many times. The chain has TRBV9 and TRBJ2-7; tentative D call: TRBD2 (6 bases). Trimming stripped 1 base from V and 5 bases from J, with 22 bases between. The CDR3 covers 17 residues. Germline V gives CDR1 SGDLS, CDR2 YYNGEE. The CDR3 nucleotides are TGTGCCAGCAGCGTACGTGGGGCGGGGCAGGGATCGAACGAGCAGTACTTC. Amino acids: CASSVRGAGQGSNEQYF.

The chain joins TRBV6-1 to TRBJ1-5; D possibly corresponds to TRBD1 (6 bases). Trimming took 4 bases from V and 6 from J, leaving 19 bases between them. Looked up from germline, CDR1 is MNHNS and CDR2 is SASEGT. This CDR3 is 16 amino acids long. Here the CDR3 DNA reads TGTGCCAGCAGTGCAATCGGGGGGCAGGGCGGTCAGCCCCAGCATTTT. It is translated as CASSAIGGQGGQPQHF.

Many counts were recorded for this clonotype. The chain couples TRBV10-3 to TRBJ2-7; 7 bases fit TRBD1. The V gene end was trimmed by 3 bases and the J gene end by 5 bases; junction bases not matched to a gene: 4. From germline, CDR1 is ENHRY and CDR2 SYGVKD. This CDR3 comprises 13 residues. CDR3 residues: CAISDYDRDEQYF. CDR3 coding DNA: TGTGCCATCAGTGATTACGACAGGGACGAGCAGTACTTC.

This clonotype was seen a handful of times. The rearrangement uses TRBV27 and TRBJ1-5; no reliable D call. CDR3 length equals 13 residues. V lost 6 bases and J 5 bases, leaving 11 bases between the germline ends. Germline V gives CDR1 MNHEY, CDR2 SMNVEV (reference sequence). CDR3 bases: TGTGCCAGCAGCGCCAACACTTATCAGCCCCAGCATTTT. Encoded protein: CASSANTYQPQHF.